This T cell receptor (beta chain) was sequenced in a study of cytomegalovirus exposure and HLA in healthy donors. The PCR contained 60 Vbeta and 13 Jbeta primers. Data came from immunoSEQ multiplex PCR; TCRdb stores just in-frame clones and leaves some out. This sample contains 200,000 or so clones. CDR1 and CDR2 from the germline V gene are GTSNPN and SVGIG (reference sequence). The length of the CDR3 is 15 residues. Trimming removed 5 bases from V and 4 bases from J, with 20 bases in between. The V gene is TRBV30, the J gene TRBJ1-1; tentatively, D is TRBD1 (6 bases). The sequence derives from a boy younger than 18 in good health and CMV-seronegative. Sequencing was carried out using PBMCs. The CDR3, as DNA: TGTGCCTGGTATCCTAACAGGGTTAGGGGCACTGAAGCTTTCTTT. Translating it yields CAWYPNRVRGTEAFF.